The 10 T cell receptor beta chains reported below all come from one sample, sequenced in a study of T cells in tuberculosis. Produced via immunoSEQ multiplex PCR; TCRdb's table is partial and in-frame only. This table holds fewer than 45,000 clones, 90% to 95% found once. Sequencing was performed on PBMCs. The receptors originated from a donor between 10 and 35 years old with latent tuberculosis or without tuberculosis infection.

V is TRBV11-3 and J is TRBJ2-5; a weak D match, TRBD2 (6 bases). V shed 5 bases and J shed 4 bases, with 11 bases lying between them. The CDR3 extends over 13 amino acids. Germline CDR1 reads SGHNT; CDR2 reads YENEEA. The CDR3 loop reads CASSPVGGETQYF. CDR3 nucleotide sequence: TGTGCCAGCAGCCCAGTGGGGGGAGAGACCCAGTACTTC. The variable domain in full, completed from reference TRBV11-3 and TRBJ2-5, reads EAGVVQSPRYKIIEKKQPVAFWCNPISGHNTLYWYLQNLGQGPELLIRYENEEAVDDSQLPKDRFSAERLKGVDSTLKIQPAELGDSAVYLCASSPVGGETQYFGPGTRLLVL.

The rearrangement uses TRBV18 and TRBJ1-5; a possible D gene is TRBD1 (6 bases). The CDR3 consists of 14 residues. V lost 3 bases and J lost 7, with 13 bases in between. The V gene's germline CDR1 is KGHSH and CDR2 LQKENI. This chain's CDR3 is CASSPVRGYQPQHF. In nucleotides, the CDR3 is TGTGCCAGCTCACCGGTCAGGGGCTACCAGCCCCAGCATTTT.

The chain uses TRBV9 and TRBJ2-5, with D unresolved. Trimming pared 1 base from V and 3 bases from J, leaving 7 bases between. CDR3 length: 13 amino acids. Germline CDR1 and CDR2: SGDLS and YYNGEE. Here the CDR3 reads CASSVLSEETQYF. The CDR3 coding sequence is TGTGCCAGCAGCGTACTGAGCGAAGAGACCCAGTACTTC. The whole variable domain, remainder taken from reference TRBV9 and TRBJ2-5, is DSGVTQTPKHLITATGQRVTLRCSPRSGDLSVYWYQQSLDQGLQFLIQYYNGEERAKGNILERFSAQQFPDLHSELNLSSLELGDSALYFCASSVLSEETQYFGPGTRLLVL.

The V and J genes are TRBV5-4 and TRBJ1-1; D unclear. The CDR3 length is 13 residues. Germline CDR1 SGHNT, CDR2 YYREEE (reference sequence). Between the trimmed V and J ends, which lost 1 base and 11 bases, there was a span of 15 bases. The CDR3 reads CASSLRGATAAFF. The CDR3 nucleotides read TGTGCCAGCAGCTTGCGAGGAGCTACGGCGGCTTTCTTT.

This clone was observed once. This chain uses TRBV6-1 with TRBJ1-1, with D possibly TRBD1 on 5 matching bases. Germline-derived CDR1 and CDR2 are MNHNS and SASEGT. This CDR3 has 14 amino acids. V was cut by 7 bases and J by 0 bases, with 12 bases left in between. The CDR3 sequence is CASTQGGVNTEAFF. As DNA, the CDR3 is TGTGCCAGCACCCAGGGAGGAGTGAACACTGAAGCTTTCTTT.

The chain links TRBV5-1 to TRBJ2-2; the D gene is possibly TRBD1 (6 bases). The CDR3 sequence is 16 residues long. Germline values: CDR1 SGHRS, CDR2 YFSETQ. Trimming removed 4 bases from V and 1 base from J, with 14 bases in between. Here the CDR3 reads CASSPVVRGNTGELFF. For the CDR3, the DNA is TGCGCCAGCAGCCCGGTCGTCAGGGGGAACACCGGGGAGCTGTTTTTT.

This sequence joins TRBV27 and TRBJ2-2; 8 bases agree with TRBD2. The CDR3 has 16 amino acids. The germline V gene has CDR1 MNHEY and CDR2 SMNVEV (reference sequence). The junction had 11 bases not matched to a gene; V was cut back by 5 bases and J by 6 bases. CDR3: CASSPTRAGGPGELFF. CDR3 in DNA: TGTGCCAGCAGTCCCACCCGGGCGGGGGGCCCCGGGGAGCTGTTTTTT.

This clone was observed once. The V and J genes are TRBV5-6 and TRBJ1-2; 9 bases align to TRBD1. The J segment lost 5 bases and the V segment lost 4 bases, leaving 3 bases of the junction unmatched. This CDR3 spans 13 amino acids. Germline V gene sequence: CDR1 SGHDT, CDR2 YYEEEE. The CDR3 nucleotides read TGTGCCAGCAGCCAAGGACAGGGGTATGGCTACACCTTC. This sequence encodes CASSQGQGYGYTF.

The V and J genes are TRBV5-1 and TRBJ1-4; 9 bases align to TRBD1. The length of the CDR3 is 14 residues. Germline CDR1 reads SGHRS; CDR2 reads YFSETQ. The V and J ends lost 4 bases and 7 bases, in that order; junction bases with no gene match: 5. The CDR3 loop is CASSIRQGGEKLFF. In DNA form, the CDR3 reads TGCGCCAGCAGCATCAGACAGGGGGGTGAAAAACTGTTTTTT.

The rearrangement joins TRBV5-1 to TRBJ2-3, with 9 bases lining up with TRBD1. Germline trimming cut 0 bases from V and 5 bases from J; bases unmatched to any gene: 4. Per germline, CDR1 SGHRS and CDR2 YFSETQ. The CDR3 consists of 15 residues. The CDR3 sequence is CASSLEQGARDTQYF. For the CDR3, the DNA is TGCGCCAGCAGCTTGGAACAGGGGGCAAGAGATACGCAGTATTTT.